This TCR beta chain is drawn from a study of blood T cell repertoires in COVID-19. In the study overall: The cDNA or gDNA used as material had been derived from T cells, B-cell-depleted T cells, or PBMCs.

Authors' methods: From reference gene primer amplification, estimates of nucleated cell counts were derived. Only in-frame clones appear in the TCRdb table, and some are missing; sequencing was by immunoSEQ multiplex PCR. The V and J calls and clone size were taken over from that table, and D and trimming were inferred from the DNA. The data contain 80,000 to 90,000 clones, about 88% of them singletons. CDR3 length: 15 residues. Germline V gene sequence: CDR1 MNHEY, CDR2 SVGAGI. Trimming took off 0 bases at V and 0 bases at J, with 8 bases between the two ends. Material for sequencing was peripheral blood. The clonotype originates from a man of 80 years or more with active or convalescent COVID-19. J is TRBJ1-2 and V is TRBV6-5; D remains ambiguous. The CDR3 sequence: CASSYSFQANYGYTF. The DNA of the CDR3 is TGTGCCAGCAGTTACTCGTTCCAGGCTAACTATGGCTACACCTTC.